This T cell receptor (beta chain) was sequenced during a study of STAT5B mutations in CD4+ large granular lymphocyte leukemia. Source study methods: Productive clonotypes were detectable down to 2.59 x 10-5 frequency. Sequencing used immunoSEQ multiplex PCR; TCRdb keeps in-frame clones, though not all of them. The V and J calls and clone size are taken from that table; D and trimming were inferred from the DNA. The sample records 37,000 or so clones, approximately 84% being singletons. The germline V gene encodes CDR1 KGHSH and CDR2 LQKENI. CDR3 size: 17 residues. V lost 2 bases and J lost 6; bases outside the gene matches: 15. Study-level points and caveats: About 25% of private leukemic clonotypes occurred rarely in other patients' non-leukemic repertoires. Without HLA matching, higher CD4+ than CD8+ T-LGLL clonality could reflect small sample size. TRBV06-family usage was enriched in top patient clones (8/27) versus controls (2/35).

Remarks on this clone: Its antigen is not known.

Material for sequencing was CD4+ T cells from blood buffy coats. The receptor's source is a human donor in good health. The chain couples TRBV18 to TRBJ1-1, with TRBD1 matching over 7 bases. CDR3 bases: TGTGCCAGCTCACCATCGGTACAGGGGCCGCTAGGTGCTGAAGCTTTCTTT. Protein product: CASSPSVQGPLGAEAFF.